This section outlines one T cell receptor (beta chain) sequence together with its context. This entry is derived from a study of cytomegalovirus exposure and HLA in healthy donors. The PCR used 60 Vbeta and 13 Jbeta primers. Clones were read by immunoSEQ multiplex PCR, and TCRdb kept only the in-frame ones, dropping some. There are 150,000 to 200,000 clones in the sample; about 80% occur only once, and about 1.1% lies in the top ten. This CDR3 has 15 residues. Germline V gene lookup returns CDR1 MNHEY and CDR2 SVGAGI. The V end lost 8 bases, the J end lost 0 bases, and 13 bases lay between the germline ends.

This sequence joins TRBV6-5 and TRBJ1-4; D uncertain. This TCR came from a woman aged 40 to 50 in good health and CMV-seronegative. The specimen was PBMCs. CDR3 region: CASARETSTNEKLFF. The CDR3 DNA reads TGTGCCAGCGCCCGGGAGACATCAACTAATGAAAAACTGTTTTTT.